The 9 T cell receptor beta chains below were found in one sample sequenced in a study of cytomegalovirus exposure and HLA in healthy donors. The study ran its PCR with 60 Vbeta and 13 Jbeta primers. Generated by immunoSEQ multiplex PCR, the TCRdb table keeps only in-frame clones and is missing some. This table has about 67,000 clones, 68% appearing once. Sequencing was performed on PBMCs. The receptors were sampled from a woman aged 25 to 39 in good health and CMV-seronegative.

The rearrangement joins TRBV5-1 to TRBJ1-1, with TRBD1 matching 7 bases. V lost 4 bases and J lost 1; bases outside the gene matches: 7. CDR1 SGHRS and CDR2 YFSETQ come from the germline V gene. This CDR3 has 15 amino acids. The CDR3 DNA reads as TGCGCCAGCAGCCCGCAGGGGGTAGGGAACACTGAAGCTTTCTTT. As protein: CASSPQGVGNTEAFF.

The chain recombines TRBV4-1 with TRBJ2-1, with D maybe TRBD2 (7 bases). This CDR3 comprises 16 residues. Germline CDR1 and CDR2: MGHRA and YSYEKL. Trimming stripped 0 bases from V and 4 bases from J, with 13 bases between. The CDR3 DNA reads TGCGCCAGCAGCCAAGATGTCGCGGGGGCTTACAATGAGCAGTTCTTC. Translated: CASSQDVAGAYNEQFF.

V is TRBV19 and J is TRBJ1-6, with 11 bases lining up with TRBD1. This CDR3 contains 15 residues. V lost 5 bases and J lost 8; bases outside the gene matches: 5. Germline CDR1 LNHDA, CDR2 SQIVND (reference sequence). The CDR3 bases are TGTGCCAGTAGTCCTCGGGACAGGGGGGATTCACCCCTCCACTTT. Protein: CASSPRDRGDSPLHF. Full variable domain (remainder filled in from reference TRBV19 and TRBJ1-6): DGGITQSPKYLFRKEGQNVTLSCEQNLNHDAMYWYRQDPGQGLRLIYYSQIVNDFQKGDIAEGYSVSREKKESFPLTVTSAQKNPTAFYLCASSPRDRGDSPLHFGNGTRLTVT.

This clone was counted a few times. A read error may account for a junction end that differs from germline. The rearrangement joins TRBV2 to TRBJ2-2; TRBD1 matches 7 bases. Germline V gene lookup returns CDR1 SNHLY and CDR2 FYNNEI. The CDR3 spans 14 residues. This CDR3 is CASSPIKGGRGAVF. The CDR3, as DNA: TGTGCCAGCAGTCCTATCAAAGGGGGCCGGGGAGCTGTTTTT.

This chain uses TRBV2 with TRBJ2-5, with 8 bases lining up with TRBD2. The tail of the sequence fits TRBJ2-7 better, so the J call may be wrong. The CDR3 spans 14 residues. Per the germline V gene, CDR1 is SNHLY and CDR2 is FYNNEI. CDR3 sequence: CASSEASGGYEQYF. CDR3 DNA sequence: TGTGCCAGCAGTGAAGCCAGCGGGGGCTACGAGCAGTACTTC.

CDR3 in amino acids: CASSPGTSSSDTQYF. Here the CDR3 DNA reads TGTGCCAGTAGCCCCGGGACTAGCTCGTCAGATACGCAGTATTTT. V gene TRBV9 combines with J gene TRBJ2-3, with 9 bases aligning to TRBD2. J was trimmed by 4 bases and V by 8 bases; bases with no gene match: 11. Germline lookup yields CDR1 SGDLS and CDR2 YYNGEE. The CDR3 has 15 amino acids.

The chain couples TRBV14 to TRBJ1-3; D call uncertain. The CDR3 spans 14 residues. Trimming removed 4 bases at V and 4 bases at J, with 11 bases between. From germline, CDR1 is SGHDN and CDR2 FVKESK. The DNA for the CDR3 is TGTGCCAGCAGCCCCCGGATGGAGGGAAACACCATATATTTT. Its protein product is CASSPRMEGNTIYF.

This chain links TRBV7-2 with TRBJ2-1; maybe TRBD2 (6 bases). This CDR3 is built from 15 residues. Deletions cut 0 bases from V and 6 bases from J, with 12 bases between. CDR1 and CDR2 (germline): SGHTA, FQGNSA. The CDR3 sequence is CASSLAGGSFNEQFF. The DNA for the CDR3 is TGTGCCAGCAGCTTAGCGGGGGGTAGTTTCAATGAGCAGTTCTTC.

The chain combines TRBV7-2 with TRBJ1-2, with TRBD1 as a possible D gene (6 bases). The CDR3 spans 15 residues. Germline V CDR1 and CDR2: SGHTA, FQGNSA. V was shortened by 5 bases and J by 6 bases, with 19 bases between the two germline ends. The DNA of the CDR3 is TGTGCCAGCAGCCCCACCTCGCCAGGGGACCATGGCTACACCTTC. It codes for CASSPTSPGDHGYTF.